One sample yielded the 23 T cell receptor beta chains listed below, sequenced in a study of tumor and adjacent non-tumor tissue in lung cancer. A modified ARM-PCR protocol with three rounds of nested PCR amplified TCRbeta. TCRdb ran MiXCR on the multiplex PCR reads and lists one entry per CDR3 protein. The sample includes tens of thousands of distinct CDR3 sequences, approximately 68% of them seen just once. This sample's RNA came from whole unsorted tissue. Sequenced material: lung tumor tissue. These receptor sequences come from a woman aged 70-85 years with non-small cell lung cancer.

The V gene is TRBV12-3 or TRBV12-4, the J gene TRBJ2-1; TRBD2 matches 8 bases. Unmatched junction bases numbered 12, after V lost 9 bases and J lost 5 bases. The CDR3 covers 15 residues. Here the CDR3 DNA reads TGTGCCAGTAATTCCAGCGGGAGTAGAGACAATGAGCAGTTCTTC. Protein sequence: CASNSSGSRDNEQFF.

This clonotype was detected once. Germline is not matched at one junction end, which may reflect a read error. V and J are TRBV4-1 and TRBJ2-1; D remains ambiguous. In germline, CDR1 is MGHRA, CDR2 YSYEKL. The length of the CDR3 is 15 residues. CDR3 sequence (DNA): TGCGCCAGTAGCCAAGGCCAGAGCTCCTACATTGAGCAGTTCTTC. Translating gives CASSQGQSSYIEQFF.

This chain links TRBV29-1 with TRBJ1-1; the match to TRBD1 covers 8 bases. This CDR3 comprises 15 residues. From germline, CDR1 is SQVTM and CDR2 ANQGSEA. CDR3 DNA sequence: TGCCGCCTCAGGTTACGGACAGGGACGATCACTGAAGCTTTCTTT. Translated, it gives CRLRLRTGTITEAFF.

This clonotype was picked up a small number of times. This clone may be a read error of a much larger clone one base away. The missing conserved phenylalanine or tryptophan at the end of this CDR3 makes a read error likely. V is TRBV5-6 and J is TRBJ1-1, with TRBD1 matching over 7 bases. The CDR3 consists of 12 residues. The germline gives CDR1 SGHDT, CDR2 YYEEEE. Losses at the gene ends were 3 bases for V and 4 bases for J; bases not matched to a gene: 0. The CDR3 here is CASSSGGTEAFL. CDR3 bases: TGTGCCAGCAGCTCAGGGGGCACTGAAGCTTTCTTA.

This clonotype has only a few counts. The gene calls are TRBV6-5 and TRBJ2-7; TRBD2 might be the D (6 bases). This CDR3 region has 15 residues. Looked up from germline, CDR1 is MNHEY and CDR2 is SVGAGI. V lost 7 bases, J lost 1 base, and 17 bases lay in between. CDR3: CASTTQVEGSYEQYF. For the CDR3, the DNA is TGTGCCAGCACAACGCAAGTGGAGGGATCCTACGAGCAGTACTTC.

Of note for this clonotype: The conserved phenylalanine or tryptophan is not found at the CDR3 terminus, so this likely reflects a read error. V is TRBV14 and J is TRBJ2-1; D may correspond to TRBD1 or TRBD2 (5 bases each). Germline V lookup: CDR1 SGHDN, CDR2 FVKESK. V lost 3 bases and J 3 bases, leaving 15 bases between the germline ends. This CDR3 comprises 16 residues. In DNA form, the CDR3 reads TGTGCCAGCAGCCATGAGGGGTGGAGCTTCTACAATGAGCAGTTCCTC. Amino acid sequence: CASSHEGWSFYNEQFL.

As concerns this clonotype: The junction departs from the called germline gene at one end, perhaps through a read error. V gene TRBV5-4 combines with J gene TRBJ1-2, with 8 bases matching TRBD1. The germline V gene encodes CDR1 SGHNT and CDR2 YYREEE (reference sequence). This CDR3 is built from 14 residues. The CDR3 nucleotides read TGTGTCAGCAGCAAACAGGGGGGAATCTATGGCTACAGCTTC. This encodes CVSSKQGGIYGYSF.

This clonotype was observed a few times. V is TRBV20-1 and J is TRBJ2-5; 9 bases match TRBD2. CDR1 is DFQATT and CDR2 is SNEGSKA in the germline V gene (reference sequence). The CDR3 sequence is 15 residues long. Trimming cost V 6 bases and J 3 bases; bases outside gene matches: 11. DNA for the CDR3: TGCAGTGCCCGGGGATTAGCGGGAGCCGAAGAGACCCAGTACTTC. As protein: CSARGLAGAEETQYF.

As concerns this clonotype: Since a much larger clone is just one base distant, this may be a read error. V is TRBV5-1 and J is TRBJ2-7; 13 nucleotides agree with TRBD2. The germline CDR1 and CDR2 sequences are SGHRS and YFSETQ. This CDR3 spans 17 amino acids. The junction had 11 bases not matched to a gene; V was cut back by 4 bases and J by 4 bases. CDR3 amino acids: CASSIRLAGGGLYEQYF. DNA for the CDR3: TGCGCCAGCAGCATCAGACTAGCGGGAGGCGGGCTTTACGAGCAGTACTTC.

In the case of this clonotype: This sequence may be a read error, since a much larger clone differs from it by one base. The chain carries TRBV28 and TRBJ2-3; D tentatively fits TRBD1 or TRBD2 (6 bases each). CDR1 MDHEN and CDR2 SYDVKM come from the germline V gene. The V end was cut by 7 bases, the J end by 6 bases, with 8 bases between. The CDR3 covers 11 residues. CDR3 protein: CASKGGDTQYF. CDR3 coding DNA: TGTGCCAGCAAAGGGGGGGATACGCAGTATTTT.

In the case of this clonotype: Sequence at one end of the junction differs from germline and may be a read error. The CDR3 DNA is TGCGCCAACAGCCAATCGGGTCAGGTGGAGACCCGGTACTTC. This gives the protein CANSQSGQVETRYF. The rearrangement uses TRBV4-1 and TRBJ2-5; D not resolved. Germline assignment: CDR1 MGHRA and CDR2 YSYEKL. This CDR3 region has 14 residues.

A single count supports this clonotype. Because the CDR3 is missing its conserved closing phenylalanine or tryptophan, this is likely a read error. V and J are TRBV13 and TRBJ2-7; either TRBD1 or TRBD2 may fit D (5 bases each). Deletions cut 5 bases from V and 0 bases from J, with 11 bases between. Germline V gene lookup returns CDR1 PRHDT and CDR2 FYEKMQ (reference sequence). The CDR3 is made up of 14 amino acids. Written as DNA, the CDR3 is TGTGCCAGCAGCCGCCGGGACGGCTCCTACGAGCAGTACTTA. This codes for CASSRRDGSYEQYL.

This clonotype was observed at least ten times. This chain links TRBV7-9 with TRBJ1-3, with D unclear. The germline V gene encodes CDR1 SEHNR and CDR2 FQNEAQ (reference sequence). This CDR3 comprises 12 residues. With 2 bases removed from V and 6 bases from J, the gap between germline ends came to 5 bases. The chain's CDR3 is CASSLTENTIYF. The CDR3 bases are TGTGCCAGCAGCTTAACAGAAAACACCATATATTTT. Complete variable domain (other parts from reference TRBV7-9 and TRBJ1-3): DTGVSQNPRHKITKRGQNVTFRCDPISEHNRLYWYRQTLGQGPEFLTYFQNEAQLEKSRLLSDRFSAERPKGSFSTLEIQRTEQGDSAMYLCASSLTENTIYFGEGSWLTVV.

This clonotype occurred many times. The genes are TRBV5-4 and TRBJ2-7; TRBD1 matches at 8 bases. Germline CDR1 is SGHNT and CDR2 is YYREEE (reference sequence). CDR3 length equals 14 residues. V gave up 4 bases and J gave up 5 bases; unmatched junction bases: 8. The CDR3 DNA reads TGTGCCAGCAGCAAAGGACAGGGTTCCAACGAGCAGTACTTC. It yields the protein CASSKGQGSNEQYF. The full variable domain, rest sourced from reference TRBV5-4 and TRBJ2-7, is ETGVTQSPTHLIKTRGQQVTLRCSSQSGHNTVSWYQQALGQGPQFIFQYYREEENGRGNFPPRFSGLQFPNYSSELNVNALELDDSALYLCASSKGQGSNEQYFGPGTRLTVT.

The V and J genes are TRBV11-1 and TRBJ2-1, with TRBD2 matching 9 bases. The CDR3 totals 14 residues. Trimming took 5 bases from V and 9 from J; bases not matched to a gene: 8. Germline-derived CDR1 and CDR2 are SGHAT and FQDESV (reference sequence). The CDR3 DNA is TGTGCCAGCAGCCCGCGGGAGGGCCATTTTGAGCAGTTCTTC. Its protein product is CASSPREGHFEQFF.

This clonotype was counted at least ten times. J is TRBJ1-2 and V is TRBV12-3 or TRBV12-4; weak D call: TRBD1 (5 bases). The CDR3 spans 15 residues. Trimming took off 6 bases at V and 5 bases at J, with 19 bases between the two ends. CDR3 sequence: CASSGGGGARYGYTF. The CDR3 coding sequence is TGTGCCAGCAGCGGCGGAGGAGGGGCTAGGTATGGCTACACCTTC.

As regards this clonotype: The junction departs from the called germline gene at one end, perhaps through a read error. J is TRBJ2-7 and V is TRBV6-1; D might be TRBD1 (5 bases). Germline V gene data show CDR1 as MNHNS and CDR2 as SASEGT. The CDR3 has 15 residues. CDR3 bases: TGTGCCAGCAGTGAAGTGAACAGGATCCCCCACGAGCAATACTTC. Protein sequence: CASSEVNRIPHEQYF.

As concerns this clonotype: One end of the junction fails to match germline, which may point to a read error. This chain uses TRBV6-5 with TRBJ2-5, with 10 bases that match TRBD1. Germline V gives CDR1 MNHEY, CDR2 SVGAGI. The CDR3 spans 14 residues. As DNA, the CDR3 is TGTACCAGCAGTTACCTGGACAGGGGGGAGACACAGTACTTC. The encoded protein is CTSSYLDRGETQYF.

With respect to this clonotype: The CDR3 end shows no conserved phenylalanine or tryptophan, and so a read error is likely. This chain joins TRBV29-1 and TRBJ2-7; TRBD2 aligns across 11 bases. V was pared by 6 bases and J by 0 bases, with 10 bases of the junction left unmatched. The CDR3 totals 16 residues. Per the germline V gene, CDR1 is SQVTM and CDR2 is ANQGSEA. Written as DNA, the CDR3 is TGCAGCGTCGATGACTCCGGGACTAGCGGCTCCTACGAGCAGTACCTC. Translation: CSVDDSGTSGSYEQYL.

This clonotype was observed at least ten times. This CDR3 reads CASSELANSGNQPQHF. The CDR3 DNA follows: TGTGCCAGCAGTGAACTGGCAAACTCGGGGAATCAGCCCCAGCATTTT. V and J are TRBV6-1 and TRBJ1-5, with no clear D. Trimming left V 2 bases short and J 4 bases short, with 15 bases between. Germline values: CDR1 MNHNS, CDR2 SASEGT. The CDR3 spans 16 residues.

This clonotype was seen repeatedly, ten times or more. The rearrangement uses TRBV24-1 and TRBJ2-1, with D tentatively TRBD2 (6 bases). Germline V gene data show CDR1 as KGHDR and CDR2 as SFDVKD. This CDR3 spans 13 amino acids. Between the trimmed V and J ends, which lost 9 bases and 9 bases, there was a span of 17 bases. Here the CDR3 DNA reads TGTGCCACCGGGAGGTCTGAAATTTCTGAGCAGTTCTTC. This sequence encodes CATGRSEISEQFF.

This chain uses TRBV11-1 with TRBJ1-3, with D unresolved. Trimming cost V 10 bases and J 0 bases, with 10 bases left between them. Germline CDR1 is SGHAT and CDR2 is FQDESV (reference sequence). The CDR3 extends over 13 amino acids. The CDR3 reads CANLSISGNTIYF. CDR3 nucleotide sequence: TGTGCCAACTTATCGATCTCTGGAAACACCATATATTTT.

This chain links TRBV11-2 with TRBJ1-5; D unclear. The end of the DNA is better explained by TRBJ2-3, so the J call may be wrong. Per germline, CDR1 SGHAT and CDR2 FQNNGV. The CDR3 loop spans 13 amino acids. CDR3: CASGETGDQPQYF. CDR3 nucleotide sequence: TGTGCCAGCGGCGAGACGGGTGATCAGCCCCAGTATTTT.